The rows below give T cell receptor beta chains drawn from one sample of a study of preoperative IRX-2 immunotherapy in early breast cancer. The repertoire was sequenced with immunoSEQ multiplex PCR; TCRdb's copy has only in-frame clones and lacks some. The table lists about 38,000 clones, around four fifths of them singletons. Material: lymph node tissue, obtained after IRX-2 immunotherapy. The receptors were gathered from a human donor with breast cancer. The CDR3 runs from the conserved cysteine through the conserved F or W. The order of the fields is D gene, clone size, J gene, V gene, CDR3 protein, CDR3 DNA. A D gene is named only where the DNA matches it firmly. Rows give clone size only sometimes, using once, few, many, or a class for an expanded clone.

d_call: .; clone_size: .; j_call: TRBJ1-5; v_call: TRBV6-8; cdr3_aa: CASSEVGREPQHF; cdr3_nt: TGTGCCAGCAGTGAGGTAGGGCGGGAGCCCCAGCATTTT
d_call: TRBD1; clone_size: .; j_call: TRBJ1-3; v_call: TRBV30; cdr3_aa: CAWSWYRGSGNIIYF; cdr3_nt: TGTGCCTGGAGTTGGTACAGGGGCTCTGGAAACATCATATATTTT
d_call: .; clone_size: .; j_call: TRBJ1-4; v_call: TRBV1; cdr3_aa: CASSQAGRWNEKLFF; cdr3_nt: TGCGCCAGCAGCCAAGCCGGGAGATGGAATGAAAAACTGTTTTTT
d_call: TRBD1; clone_size: .; j_call: TRBJ1-4; v_call: TRBV7-4; cdr3_aa: CASSSWTGALTNEKLFF; cdr3_nt: TGTGCCAGCAGCTCCTGGACAGGGGCCCTAACTAATGAAAAACTGTTTTTT
d_call: .; clone_size: .; j_call: TRBJ2-5; v_call: TRBV27; cdr3_aa: CASSLRGGDPPETQYF; cdr3_nt: TGTGCCAGCAGTTTACGGGGAGGAGACCCGCCAGAGACCCAGTACTTC
d_call: .; clone_size: .; j_call: TRBJ1-6; v_call: TRBV1; cdr3_aa: CASSQRQGADSPLHF; cdr3_nt: TGCGCCAGCAGCCAACGACAGGGGGCGGATTCACCCCTCCACTTT
d_call: TRBD1; clone_size: few; j_call: TRBJ1-6; v_call: TRBV19; cdr3_aa: CASSTQRGTDNSPLHF; cdr3_nt: TGTGCCAGTAGTACCCAGCGGGGGACAGATAATTCACCCCTCCACTTT
d_call: .; clone_size: .; j_call: TRBJ1-2; v_call: TRBV7-1; cdr3_aa: CASSATGIYGYTF; cdr3_nt: TGTGCCAGCAGCGCCACAGGGATCTATGGCTACACCTTC
d_call: .; clone_size: .; j_call: TRBJ2-3; v_call: TRBV19; cdr3_aa: CASSIDQSITDTQYF; cdr3_nt: TGTGCCAGTAGTATCGACCAGTCCATAACAGATACGCAGTATTTT
d_call: .; clone_size: .; j_call: TRBJ2-6; v_call: TRBV30; cdr3_aa: CALGGQLSGANVLTF; cdr3_nt: TGTGCCTTGGGGGGCCAACTCTCTGGGGCCAACGTCCTGACTTTC
d_call: .; clone_size: .; j_call: TRBJ1-2; v_call: TRBV7-1; cdr3_aa: CASSLVADYGYTF; cdr3_nt: TGTGCCAGCAGCTTAGTGGCAGACTATGGCTACACCTTC
d_call: .; clone_size: .; j_call: TRBJ1-2; v_call: TRBV5-1; cdr3_aa: CASSSSRALRNGYTF; cdr3_nt: TGCGCCAGCAGCTCAAGCCGGGCCCTAAGGAATGGCTACACCTTC
d_call: .; clone_size: .; j_call: TRBJ2-7; v_call: TRBV19; cdr3_aa: CASRKTESYEQYF; cdr3_nt: TGTGCCAGTAGGAAAACAGAATCCTACGAGCAGTACTTC
d_call: .; clone_size: .; j_call: TRBJ1-6; v_call: TRBV28; cdr3_aa: CASSLRQDSPLHF; cdr3_nt: TGTGCCAGCAGTTTAAGGCAGGATTCACCCCTCCACTTT
d_call: .; clone_size: .; j_call: TRBJ2-3; v_call: TRBV6-8; cdr3_aa: CAISARQARGGHTTDTQYF; cdr3_nt: TGTGCCATCAGTGCGAGACAAGCTCGGGGCGGCCATACCACAGATACGCAGTATTTT
d_call: .; clone_size: .; j_call: TRBJ1-6; v_call: TRBV6-8; cdr3_aa: CASSYHGGNSPLHF; cdr3_nt: TGTGCCAGCAGTTACCACGGTGGTAATTCACCCCTCCACTTT
d_call: .; clone_size: .; j_call: TRBJ2-1; v_call: TRBV29-1; cdr3_aa: CSVGGDSYNEQFF; cdr3_nt: TGCAGCGTTGGCGGGGACTCCTACAATGAGCAGTTCTTC
d_call: .; clone_size: .; j_call: TRBJ2-7; v_call: TRBV29-1; cdr3_aa: CSVFNVGTDEQYF; cdr3_nt: TGCAGCGTTTTTAATGTCGGGACGGACGAGCAGTACTTC
d_call: .; clone_size: .; j_call: TRBJ2-7; v_call: TRBV10-1; cdr3_aa: CASSESGGSDEQYF; cdr3_nt: TGCGCCAGCAGTGAGTCTGGGGGATCGGACGAGCAGTACTTC
d_call: TRBD2; clone_size: .; j_call: TRBJ2-7; v_call: TRBV6-8; cdr3_aa: CASNYGPSGSYEQYF; cdr3_nt: TGTGCCAGCAACTACGGGCCTAGCGGCTCCTACGAGCAGTACTTC
d_call: .; clone_size: .; j_call: TRBJ1-2; v_call: TRBV11-3; cdr3_aa: CASSLRGEHGYGYTF; cdr3_nt: TGTGCCAGCAGCTTACGGGGTGAACACGGCTATGGCTACACCTTC
d_call: TRBD1; clone_size: .; j_call: TRBJ1-6; v_call: TRBV19; cdr3_aa: CASSITPDRERWPLHF; cdr3_nt: TGTGCCAGTAGTATAACCCCAGACAGGGAAAGATGGCCCCTCCACTTT
d_call: .; clone_size: .; j_call: TRBJ1-4; v_call: TRBV7-6; cdr3_aa: CASSLEVWGTNEKLFF; cdr3_nt: TGTGCCAGCAGCTTAGAGGTCTGGGGAACTAATGAAAAACTGTTTTTT
d_call: .; clone_size: .; j_call: TRBJ2-3; v_call: TRBV29-1; cdr3_aa: CSGTRGGGDTQYF; cdr3_nt: TGCAGCGGGACAAGGGGAGGGGGAGATACGCAGTATTTT
d_call: .; clone_size: .; j_call: TRBJ1-5; v_call: TRBV28; cdr3_aa: CASSPPALGGNQPQHF; cdr3_nt: TGTGCCAGCAGCCCCCCGGCCTTGGGAGGCAATCAGCCCCAGCATTTT